A selection of T cell receptor beta chains follows, all from one sample in a study of blood T cell repertoires in COVID-19. The assay was immunoSEQ multiplex PCR, and TCRdb's table has in-frame clones only and misses some. Of about 200,000 clones listed, roughly 75% are singletons. The sequencing input was peripheral blood. The receptor set was obtained from a woman in her seventies with acute or convalescent COVID-19. CDR3s include the opening cysteine and the closing phenylalanine or tryptophan. The order of the fields is J gene, CDR3 length, clone size, V gene, CDR3 protein. For some rows the clone size is stated as once, few or many, or as a class when expanded; others skip it.

j_call: TRBJ1-1
cdr3_length: 17
clone_size: few
v_call: TRBV5-1
cdr3_aa: CASSLRTGGLGNAEAFF

j_call: TRBJ2-7
cdr3_length: 10
clone_size: NA
v_call: TRBV27
cdr3_aa: CASGGVPRYF

j_call: TRBJ1-1
cdr3_length: 13
clone_size: NA
v_call: TRBV4-2
cdr3_aa: CASSQGAFREAFF

j_call: TRBJ2-1
cdr3_length: 21
clone_size: NA
v_call: TRBV15
cdr3_aa: CATSRDTPGSSAQSSYNEQFF

j_call: TRBJ2-5
cdr3_length: 15
clone_size: NA
v_call: TRBV6-6
cdr3_aa: CASSSVTARRETQYF

j_call: TRBJ1-6
cdr3_length: 15
clone_size: NA
v_call: TRBV28
cdr3_aa: CASSFEGRGNSPLHF

j_call: TRBJ1-2
cdr3_length: 14
clone_size: NA
v_call: TRBV28
cdr3_aa: CASRMTGSNYGYTF

j_call: TRBJ1-5
cdr3_length: 16
clone_size: NA
v_call: TRBV28
cdr3_aa: CASTPRWTGANQPQHF

j_call: TRBJ2-7
cdr3_length: 13
clone_size: NA
v_call: TRBV3-1/TRBV3-2
cdr3_aa: CASSQGQGYEQYF

j_call: TRBJ1-2
cdr3_length: 14
clone_size: few
v_call: TRBV3-1/TRBV3-2
cdr3_aa: CASSRQTSNYGYTF

j_call: TRBJ1-4
cdr3_length: 12
clone_size: NA
v_call: TRBV3-1/TRBV3-2
cdr3_aa: CASSEVGEKLFF

j_call: TRBJ2-1
cdr3_length: 16
clone_size: NA
v_call: TRBV14
cdr3_aa: CASSPHGARAYNEQFF

j_call: TRBJ2-1
cdr3_length: 17
clone_size: once
v_call: TRBV4-2
cdr3_aa: CASSQDIAGFSYNEQFF

j_call: TRBJ1-2
cdr3_length: 14
clone_size: NA
v_call: TRBV3-1/TRBV3-2
cdr3_aa: CASSQTQGMFGYTF

j_call: TRBJ1-2
cdr3_length: 11
clone_size: few
v_call: TRBV29-1
cdr3_aa: CSVARVYGYTF

j_call: TRBJ2-1
cdr3_length: 11
clone_size: once
v_call: TRBV20-1
cdr3_aa: CSARDRDEQFF